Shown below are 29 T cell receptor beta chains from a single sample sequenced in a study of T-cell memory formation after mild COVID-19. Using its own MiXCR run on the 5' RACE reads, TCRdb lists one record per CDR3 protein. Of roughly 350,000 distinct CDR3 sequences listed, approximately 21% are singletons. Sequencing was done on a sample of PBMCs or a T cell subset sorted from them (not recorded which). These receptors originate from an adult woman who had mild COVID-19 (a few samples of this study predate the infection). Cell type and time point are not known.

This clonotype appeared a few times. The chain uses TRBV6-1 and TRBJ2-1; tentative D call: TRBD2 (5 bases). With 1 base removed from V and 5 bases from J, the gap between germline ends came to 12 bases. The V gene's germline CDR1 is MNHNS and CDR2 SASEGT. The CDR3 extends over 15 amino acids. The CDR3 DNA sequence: TGTGCCAGCAGTGAAGGTGGCAGCGGAAACAATGAGCAGTTCTTC. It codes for CASSEGGSGNNEQFF.

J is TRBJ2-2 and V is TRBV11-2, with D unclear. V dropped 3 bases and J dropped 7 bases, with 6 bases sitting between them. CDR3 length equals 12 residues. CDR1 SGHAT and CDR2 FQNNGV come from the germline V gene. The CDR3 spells CASSFIGGELFF. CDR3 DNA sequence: TGTGCCAGCAGCTTTATAGGCGGGGAGCTGTTTTTT.

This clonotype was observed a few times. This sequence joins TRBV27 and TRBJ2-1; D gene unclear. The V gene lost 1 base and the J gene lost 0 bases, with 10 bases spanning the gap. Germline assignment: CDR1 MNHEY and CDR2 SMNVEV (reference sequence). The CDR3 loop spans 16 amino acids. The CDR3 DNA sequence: TGTGCCAGCAGTTTATTAGGGCTCAGCTCCTACAATGAGCAGTTCTTC. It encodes CASSLLGLSSYNEQFF.

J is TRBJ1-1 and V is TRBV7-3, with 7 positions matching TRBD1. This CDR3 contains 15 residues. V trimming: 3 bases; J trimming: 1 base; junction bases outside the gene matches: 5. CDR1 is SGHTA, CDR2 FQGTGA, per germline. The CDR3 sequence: CASSFTGARNTEAFF. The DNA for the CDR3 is TGTGCCAGCAGCTTCACAGGGGCCCGGAACACTGAAGCTTTCTTT.

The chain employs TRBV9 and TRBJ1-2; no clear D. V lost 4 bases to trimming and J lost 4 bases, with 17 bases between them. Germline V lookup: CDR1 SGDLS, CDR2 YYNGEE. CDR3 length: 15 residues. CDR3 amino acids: CASSTQAVNSYGYTF. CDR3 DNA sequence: TGTGCCAGCAGCACCCAGGCGGTGAATTCCTATGGCTACACCTTC.

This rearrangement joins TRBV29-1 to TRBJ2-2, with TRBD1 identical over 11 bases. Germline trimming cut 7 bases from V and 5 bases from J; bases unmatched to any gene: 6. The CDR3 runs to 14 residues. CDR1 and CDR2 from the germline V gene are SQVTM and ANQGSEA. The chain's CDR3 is CSARGTGGTGELFF. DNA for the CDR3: TGCAGCGCTAGAGGGACAGGGGGAACCGGGGAGCTGTTTTTT.

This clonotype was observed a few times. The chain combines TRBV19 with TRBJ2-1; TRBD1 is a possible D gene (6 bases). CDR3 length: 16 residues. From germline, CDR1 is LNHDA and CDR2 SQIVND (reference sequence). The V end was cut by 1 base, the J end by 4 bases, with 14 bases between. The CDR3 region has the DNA TGTGCCAGTAGTATAGGAGGGGGTGCAGGATACAATGAGCAGTTCTTC. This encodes CASSIGGGAGYNEQFF.

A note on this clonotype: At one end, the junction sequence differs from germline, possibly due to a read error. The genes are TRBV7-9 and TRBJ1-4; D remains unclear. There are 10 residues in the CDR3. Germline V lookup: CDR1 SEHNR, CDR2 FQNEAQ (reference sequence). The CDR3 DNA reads TGTGCCAGCAGGGCTTCCAGGCCCATTTTT. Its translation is CASRASRPIF. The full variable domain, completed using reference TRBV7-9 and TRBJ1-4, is DTGVSQNPRHKITKRGQNVTFRCDPISEHNRLYWYRQTLGQGPEFLTYFQNEAQLEKSRLLSDRFSAERPKGSFSTLEIQRTEQGDSAMYLCASRASRPIFGSGTQLSVL.

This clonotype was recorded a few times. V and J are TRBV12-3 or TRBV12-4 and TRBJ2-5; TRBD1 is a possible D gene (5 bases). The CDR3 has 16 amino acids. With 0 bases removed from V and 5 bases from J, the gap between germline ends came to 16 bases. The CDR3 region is CASSLAGHPQKETQYF. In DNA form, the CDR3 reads TGTGCCAGCAGTTTAGCGGGGCACCCCCAGAAGGAGACCCAGTACTTC.

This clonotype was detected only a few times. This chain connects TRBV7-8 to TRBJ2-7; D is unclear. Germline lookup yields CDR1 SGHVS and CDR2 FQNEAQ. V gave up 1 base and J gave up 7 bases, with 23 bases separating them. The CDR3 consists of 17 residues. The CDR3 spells CASSLERLGTKKGEQYF. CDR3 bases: TGTGCCAGCAGCTTAGAAAGGTTGGGCACGAAGAAGGGTGAGCAGTACTTC.

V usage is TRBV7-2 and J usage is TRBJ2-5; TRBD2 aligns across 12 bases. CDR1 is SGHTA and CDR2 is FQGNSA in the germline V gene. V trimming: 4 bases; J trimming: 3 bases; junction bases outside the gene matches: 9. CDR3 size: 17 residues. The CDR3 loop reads CASSSVPGLAGKETQYF. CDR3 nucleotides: TGTGCCAGCAGCTCCGTTCCGGGACTAGCGGGCAAAGAGACCCAGTACTTC.

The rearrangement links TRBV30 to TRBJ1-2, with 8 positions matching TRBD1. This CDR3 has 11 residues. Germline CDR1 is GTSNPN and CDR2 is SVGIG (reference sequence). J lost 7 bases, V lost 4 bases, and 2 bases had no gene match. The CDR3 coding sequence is TGTGCCTGGACAGGGGGCTCTGGCTACACCTTC. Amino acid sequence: CAWTGGSGYTF.

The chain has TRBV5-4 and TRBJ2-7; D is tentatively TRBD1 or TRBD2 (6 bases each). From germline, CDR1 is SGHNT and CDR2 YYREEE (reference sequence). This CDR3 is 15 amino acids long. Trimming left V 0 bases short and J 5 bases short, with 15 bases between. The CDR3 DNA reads TGTGCCAGCAGCTTGGTTACGGGGGCGAGCGACGAGCAGTACTTC. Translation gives CASSLVTGASDEQYF.

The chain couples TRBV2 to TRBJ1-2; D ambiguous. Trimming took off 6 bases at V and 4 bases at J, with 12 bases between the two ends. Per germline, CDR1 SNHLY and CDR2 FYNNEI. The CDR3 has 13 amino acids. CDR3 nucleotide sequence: TGTGCCAGCAGAAACCTGGGATCCTATGGCTACACCTTC. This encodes CASRNLGSYGYTF.

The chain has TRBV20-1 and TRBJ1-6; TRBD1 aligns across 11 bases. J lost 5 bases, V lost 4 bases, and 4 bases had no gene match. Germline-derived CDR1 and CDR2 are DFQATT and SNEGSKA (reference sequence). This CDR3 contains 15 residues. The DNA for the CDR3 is TGCAGTGCTACCGGGACAGGGGGAGATAATTCACCCCTCCACTTT. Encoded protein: CSATGTGGDNSPLHF.

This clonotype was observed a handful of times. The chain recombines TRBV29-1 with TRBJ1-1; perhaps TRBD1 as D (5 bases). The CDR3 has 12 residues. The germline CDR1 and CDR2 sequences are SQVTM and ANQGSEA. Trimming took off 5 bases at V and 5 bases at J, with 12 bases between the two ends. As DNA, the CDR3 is TGCAGCGTTCTAACAGGCACAACTGAAGCTTTCTTT. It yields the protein CSVLTGTTEAFF.

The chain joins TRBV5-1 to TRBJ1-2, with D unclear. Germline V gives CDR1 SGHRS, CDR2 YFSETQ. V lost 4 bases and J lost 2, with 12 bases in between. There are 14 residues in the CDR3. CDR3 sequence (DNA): TGCGCCAGCAGCCCCGCCGGGTGGAACTATGGCTACACCTTC. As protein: CASSPAGWNYGYTF.

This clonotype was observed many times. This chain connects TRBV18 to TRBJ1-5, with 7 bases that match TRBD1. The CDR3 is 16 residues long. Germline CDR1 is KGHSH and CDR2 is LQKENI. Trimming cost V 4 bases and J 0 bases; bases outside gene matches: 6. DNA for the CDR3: TGTGCCAGCTCACTTGGGGACAGTAATAGCAATCAGCCCCAGCATTTT. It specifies CASSLGDSNSNQPQHF.

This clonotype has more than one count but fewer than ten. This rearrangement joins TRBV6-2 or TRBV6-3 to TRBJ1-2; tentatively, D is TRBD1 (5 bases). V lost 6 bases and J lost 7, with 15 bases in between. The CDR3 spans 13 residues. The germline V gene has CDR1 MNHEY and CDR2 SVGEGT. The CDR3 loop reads CASSSWGEGGYTF. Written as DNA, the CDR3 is TGTGCCAGCAGCTCGTGGGGGGAAGGTGGCTACACCTTC.

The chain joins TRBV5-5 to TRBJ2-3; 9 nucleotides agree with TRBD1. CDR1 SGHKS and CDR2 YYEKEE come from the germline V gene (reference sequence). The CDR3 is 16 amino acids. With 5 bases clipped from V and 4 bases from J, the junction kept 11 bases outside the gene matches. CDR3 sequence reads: CASSRTGTGSADTQYF. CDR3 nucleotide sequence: TGTGCCAGCAGTAGAACCGGGACAGGGTCGGCAGATACGCAGTATTTT.

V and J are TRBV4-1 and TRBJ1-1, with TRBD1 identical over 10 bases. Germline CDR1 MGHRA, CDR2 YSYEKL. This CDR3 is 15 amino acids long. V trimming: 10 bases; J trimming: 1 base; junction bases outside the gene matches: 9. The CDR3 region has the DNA TGCGCCACCCAAGACAGGGGGCGTCGGAACACTGAAGCTTTCTTT. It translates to CATQDRGRRNTEAFF.

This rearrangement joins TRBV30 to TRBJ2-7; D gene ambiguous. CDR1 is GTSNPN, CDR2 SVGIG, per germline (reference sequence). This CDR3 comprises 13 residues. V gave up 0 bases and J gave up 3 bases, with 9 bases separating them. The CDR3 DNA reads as TGTGCCTGGAGTGTAAGTGCCCTCTACGAGCAGTACTTC. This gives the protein CAWSVSALYEQYF.

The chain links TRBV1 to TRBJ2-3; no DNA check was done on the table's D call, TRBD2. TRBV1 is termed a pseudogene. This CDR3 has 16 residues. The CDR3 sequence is CTSSPGTSGSADTQYF. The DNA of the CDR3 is TGCACCAGCAGCCCGGGGACTAGCGGGAGTGCAGATACGCAGTATTTT.

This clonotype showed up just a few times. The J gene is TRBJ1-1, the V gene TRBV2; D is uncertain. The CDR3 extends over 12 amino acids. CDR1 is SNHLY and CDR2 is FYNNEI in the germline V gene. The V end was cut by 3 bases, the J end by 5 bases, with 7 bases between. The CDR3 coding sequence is TGTGCCAGCAGTGAGTGGGGAACTGAAGCTTTCTTT. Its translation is CASSEWGTEAFF. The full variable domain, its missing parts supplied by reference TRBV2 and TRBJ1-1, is EPEVTQTPSHQVTQMGQEVILRCVPISNHLYFYWYRQILGQKVEFLVSFYNNEISEKSEIFDDQFSVERPDGSNFTLKIRSTKLEDSAMYFCASSEWGTEAFFGQGTRLTVV.

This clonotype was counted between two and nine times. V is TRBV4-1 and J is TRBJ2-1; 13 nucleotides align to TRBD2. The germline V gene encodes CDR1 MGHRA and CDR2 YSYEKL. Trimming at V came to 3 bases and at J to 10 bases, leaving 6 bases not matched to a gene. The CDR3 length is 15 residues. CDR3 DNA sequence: TGCGCCAGCAGCCACTCACCGGGACTAGCGGGAGAGCAGTTCTTC. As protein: CASSHSPGLAGEQFF.

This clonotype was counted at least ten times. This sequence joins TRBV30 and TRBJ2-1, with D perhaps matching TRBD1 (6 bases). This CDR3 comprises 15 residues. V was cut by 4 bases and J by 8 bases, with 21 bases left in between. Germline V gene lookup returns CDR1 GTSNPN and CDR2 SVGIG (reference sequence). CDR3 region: CAWTLGPGHSHEQFF. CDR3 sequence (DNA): TGTGCCTGGACCCTCGGACCGGGACACTCCCATGAGCAGTTCTTC.

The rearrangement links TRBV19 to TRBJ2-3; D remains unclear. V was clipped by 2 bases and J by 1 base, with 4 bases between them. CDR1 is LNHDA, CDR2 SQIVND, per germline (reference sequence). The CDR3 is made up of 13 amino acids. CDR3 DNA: TGTGCCAGTAGTATAAAAGGCACAGATACGCAGTATTTT. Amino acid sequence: CASSIKGTDTQYF.

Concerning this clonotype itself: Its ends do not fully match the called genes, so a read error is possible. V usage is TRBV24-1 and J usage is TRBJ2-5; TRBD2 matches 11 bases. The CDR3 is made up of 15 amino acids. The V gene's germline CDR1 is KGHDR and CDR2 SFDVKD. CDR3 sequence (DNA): TGTGCCACGAGTGGACTAGCGGGTATCCAAGAGACCCAGTACTTC. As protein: CATSGLAGIQETQYF.

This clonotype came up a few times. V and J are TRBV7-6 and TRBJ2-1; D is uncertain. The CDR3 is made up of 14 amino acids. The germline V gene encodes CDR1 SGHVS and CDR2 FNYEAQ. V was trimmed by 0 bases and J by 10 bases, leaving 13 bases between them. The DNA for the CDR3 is TGTGCCAGCAGCTTAGCGTTTAGGGCTAGGGAGCAGTTCTTC. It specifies CASSLAFRAREQFF.